A single T cell receptor beta chain is shown here with its context. Study processing details: Amplified reference gene primers provided the basis for estimating nucleated cell counts. Using immunoSEQ multiplex PCR, the repertoire was profiled, and TCRdb retains in-frame clones only, with some absent. The DNA gave D and trimming, while V, J and clone size come from that table. The sample consists of some 31,000 clones, over 75% of them appearing once. This record belongs to a study of blood T cell repertoires in COVID-19. On the study more broadly: COVID-19 samples collected from the United States, Italy and Spain covered acute and convalescent phases. PBMCs, B-cell-depleted T cells, or T cells were the source of the cDNA or gDNA that made up the material.

The germline V gene has CDR1 KGHSH and CDR2 LQKENI. V gave up 6 bases and J gave up 6 bases, with 14 bases separating them. The length of the CDR3 is 13 residues. The sample taken for sequencing was peripheral blood. The V gene is TRBV18, the J gene TRBJ1-1; D unclear. The sequence was obtained from a woman aged 60 to 75 with active COVID-19. CDR3 nucleotides: TGTGCCAGCTCCACCCCGGGGTACGCTGAAGCTTTCTTT. Its protein product is CASSTPGYAEAFF. Full variable domain (missing parts from reference TRBV18 and TRBJ1-1): NAGVMQNPRHLVRRRGQEARLRCSPMKGHSHVYWYRQLPEEGLKFMVYLQKENIIDESGMPKERFSAEFPKEGPSILRIQQVVRGDSAAYFCASSTPGYAEAFFGQGTRLTVV.